This passage covers 29 T cell receptor beta chains from one sample sequenced in a study of blood T cell repertoires in COVID-19. TCRdb's table, derived via immunoSEQ multiplex PCR, lists solely in-frame clones and lacks some. This table holds a few hundred thousand clones, roughly 90% found once. The sample consisted of peripheral blood. These receptors all stem from a woman aged 45-59 years with active or convalescent COVID-19.

This clone was seen a few times. The rearrangement joins TRBV7-3 to TRBJ2-3, with 10 bases lining up with TRBD2. The CDR3 covers 19 residues. V shed 5 bases and J 1 base; nucleotides not matched to a gene: 15. The germline gives CDR1 SGHTA, CDR2 FQGTGA. DNA for the CDR3: TGTGCCAGCAGCACTCCCGCTAGCGGGGGTATTTCTGGCACAGATACGCAGTATTTT. Translating it yields CASSTPASGGISGTDTQYF.

V is TRBV5-8 and J is TRBJ1-2; TRBD1 might be the D (5 bases). Deletions cut 3 bases from V and 6 bases from J, with 12 bases between. Germline-derived CDR1 and CDR2 are SGHTS and YDEGEE. This CDR3 is 13 amino acids long. For the CDR3, the DNA is TGTGCCAGCAGCTGGGCCAGGGTGGATGGCTACACCTTC. It encodes CASSWARVDGYTF.

The CDR3 here is CASSQVEARSNEQFF. The DNA of the CDR3 is TGCGCCAGCAGCCAAGTGGAAGCGCGAAGTAATGAGCAGTTCTTC. The V gene is TRBV4-1, the J gene TRBJ2-1; D not certain. The CDR3 runs to 15 residues. Per the germline V gene, CDR1 is MGHRA and CDR2 is YSYEKL. V was pared by 1 base and J by 7 bases, with 14 bases between.

The chain employs TRBV9 and TRBJ1-1; TRBD1 matches at 10 bases. Looked up from germline, CDR1 is SGDLS and CDR2 is YYNGEE. There are 16 residues in the CDR3. The V segment lost 3 bases and the J segment 0 bases; nucleotides outside the gene matches: 5. CDR3 protein: CASSAGQGMMNTEAFF. The CDR3, as DNA: TGTGCCAGCAGCGCGGGACAGGGGATGATGAACACTGAAGCTTTCTTT.

V and J are TRBV30 and TRBJ2-5, with TRBD1 matching over 8 bases. The ends lost 7 bases at V and 4 bases at J; junction bases unmatched: 8. Germline-derived CDR1 and CDR2 are GTSNPN and SVGIG (reference sequence). This CDR3 has 13 amino acids. CDR3 region: CASFTQGGETQYF. CDR3 coding DNA: TGTGCCTCCTTTACACAGGGGGGAGAGACCCAGTACTTC. Complete variable domain (other parts from reference TRBV30 and TRBJ2-5): SQTIHQWPATLVQPVGSPLSLECTVEGTSNPNLYWYRQAAGRGLQLLFYSVGIGQISSEVPQNLSASRPQDRQFILSSKKLLLSDSGFYLCASFTQGGETQYFGPGTRLLVL.

The V call is TRBV14, the J call TRBJ2-1; a weak D match, TRBD1 (5 bases). The CDR3 runs 14 residues. V shed 4 bases and J shed 4 bases, with 11 bases lying between them. The germline gives CDR1 SGHDN, CDR2 FVKESK. The CDR3 DNA sequence: TGTGCCAGCAGCCGACAGACATTTTACAATGAGCAGTTCTTC. Translating it yields CASSRQTFYNEQFF. Supplemented by reference TRBV14 and TRBJ2-1, the full variable domain reads EAGVTQFPSHSVIEKGQTVTLRCDPISGHDNLYWYRRVMGKEIKFLLHFVKESKQDESGMPNNRFLAERTGGTYSTLKVQPAELEDSGVYFCASSRQTFYNEQFFGPGTRLTVL.

The chain carries TRBV4-3 and TRBJ2-1; a possible D gene is TRBD1 (5 bases). The V and J ends lost 0 bases and 9 bases respectively, with 15 bases between them. The germline V gene has CDR1 LGHNA and CDR2 YSLEER. This CDR3 is 15 amino acids long. The CDR3 here is CASSQDKGILGEQFF. Written as DNA, the CDR3 is TGCGCCAGCAGCCAAGATAAGGGGATACTGGGTGAGCAGTTCTTC.

V and J are TRBV7-8 and TRBJ2-5; 9 nucleotides agree with TRBD2. The CDR3 is 14 residues long. The V segment lost 6 bases and the J segment 3 bases; nucleotides outside the gene matches: 5. Germline loops: CDR1 SGHVS, CDR2 FQNEAQ. The CDR3 spells CASRPGLAEETQYF. The CDR3 bases are TGTGCCAGCAGACCGGGACTAGCAGAAGAGACCCAGTACTTC.

The rearrangement joins TRBV18 to TRBJ1-3; D is unresolved. Trimming took off 8 bases at V and 0 bases at J, with 11 bases between the two ends. Looked up from germline, CDR1 is KGHSH and CDR2 is LQKENI. This CDR3 has 14 amino acids. Here the CDR3 reads CASAEVFSGNTIYF. The CDR3 nucleotides read TGTGCCAGCGCGGAAGTTTTCTCTGGAAACACCATATATTTT.

The chain couples TRBV7-9 to TRBJ2-7; TRBD2 matches 10 bases. V gave up 2 bases and J gave up 3 bases; unmatched junction bases: 10. From germline, CDR1 is SEHNR and CDR2 FQNEAQ (reference sequence). CDR3 length: 17 amino acids. Here the CDR3 reads CASSLTSGTFYLYEQYF. Written as DNA, the CDR3 is TGTGCCAGCAGCTTAACTAGCGGGACCTTTTACCTCTACGAGCAGTACTTC.

This clone was seen just once. CDR3 sequence: CATSKDRGTDTQYF. CDR3 nucleotide sequence: TGTGCCACCAGCAAGGACAGGGGCACAGATACGCAGTATTTT. The rearrangement joins TRBV15 to TRBJ2-3; 8 nucleotides agree with TRBD1. There are 14 residues in the CDR3. The V segment lost 4 bases and the J segment 1 base; nucleotides outside the gene matches: 1. Germline CDR1 reads LNHNV; CDR2 reads YYDKDF (reference sequence).

The chain is built from TRBV19 and TRBJ1-5, with a tentative D call TRBD1 (6 bases). The V gene's germline CDR1 is LNHDA and CDR2 SQIVND (reference sequence). V lost 3 bases and J lost 2, with 11 bases in between. The CDR3 has 15 amino acids. Written as DNA, the CDR3 is TGTGCCAGTAGTATTTTGGCAGGGGGCAATCAGCCCCAGCATTTT. Its translation: CASSILAGGNQPQHF.

On this clone itself: Other DNA sequences from this sample encode an identical CDR3 as well. This chain uses TRBV28 with TRBJ2-7; D perhaps matches TRBD1 (6 bases). The CDR3 spans 13 residues. Trimming took 6 bases from V and 3 from J, leaving 12 bases between them. Germline-derived CDR1 and CDR2 are MDHEN and SYDVKM. Written as DNA, the CDR3 is TGTGCCAGCAGCTCCGGACAGATCTACGAGCAGTACTTC. Translating gives CASSSGQIYEQYF. The complete variable domain, with remaining parts taken from reference TRBV28 and TRBJ2-7, reads DVKVTQSSRYLVKRTGEKVFLECVQDMDHENMFWYRQDPGLGLRLIYFSYDVKMKEKGDIPEGYSVSREKKERFSLILESASTNQTSMYLCASSSGQIYEQYFGPGTRLTVT.

The V and J genes are TRBV6-5 and TRBJ2-7, with 8 nucleotides matching TRBD1. Losses at the gene ends were 6 bases for V and 6 bases for J; bases not matched to a gene: 10. This CDR3 is built from 14 residues. CDR1 and CDR2 from the germline V gene are MNHEY and SVGAGI. The CDR3 coding sequence is TGTGCCAGCAGAAAGGACAGGGTAATGAGCGAGCAGTACTTC. Translating it yields CASRKDRVMSEQYF.

This rearrangement joins TRBV19 to TRBJ2-3; 9 nucleotides match TRBD2. Germline CDR1 and CDR2: LNHDA and SQIVND (reference sequence). This CDR3 contains 15 residues. V was clipped by 3 bases and J by 7 bases; unmatched bases: 8. The CDR3 here is CASSMEAGGIHTQYF. CDR3 DNA: TGTGCCAGTAGTATGGAAGCGGGAGGAATTCATACGCAGTATTTT.

The V call is TRBV7-2, the J call TRBJ1-5; D possibly corresponds to TRBD1 (6 bases). With 5 bases removed from V and 9 bases from J, the gap between germline ends came to 11 bases. The germline V gene has CDR1 SGHTA and CDR2 FQGNSA. This CDR3 has 12 amino acids. The CDR3 DNA sequence: TGTGCCAGCAGCGATACAGGGCTGCCCCAGCATTTT. It yields the protein CASSDTGLPQHF.

A single count supports this clone. This chain uses TRBV19 with TRBJ1-1; 9 bases are a match to TRBD1. Germline-derived CDR1 and CDR2 are LNHDA and SQIVND (reference sequence). The CDR3 has 16 residues. J lost 0 bases, V lost 5 bases, and 7 bases had no gene match. CDR3 coding DNA: TGTGCCAGTAGTGGCCTGACAGGGGGGATGAACACTGAAGCTTTCTTT. Its translation is CASSGLTGGMNTEAFF.

This clone was observed a few times. The chain combines TRBV30 with TRBJ2-2; possibly TRBD2 for D (5 bases). V shed 0 bases and J shed 7 bases, with 9 bases lying between them. The CDR3 is 13 residues long. Germline V lookup: CDR1 GTSNPN, CDR2 SVGIG (reference sequence). The CDR3 reads CAWSVFEGGELFF. In DNA, the CDR3 is TGTGCCTGGAGTGTCTTTGAGGGCGGGGAGCTGTTTTTT.

CDR3 protein: CSASLRLAGVTDTQYF. The CDR3 DNA is TGCAGTGCTAGTCTGAGACTAGCGGGAGTGACAGATACGCAGTATTTT. The J gene is TRBJ2-3, the V gene TRBV20-1, with TRBD2 identical over 12 bases. Germline V gene lookup returns CDR1 DFQATT and CDR2 SNEGSKA (reference sequence). The CDR3 contains 16 residues. J gave up 3 bases and V 3 bases, and 7 bases lay outside the gene matches.

The CDR3 here is CASSPTGGAQTQYF. CDR3 nucleotides: TGTGCCAGCAGCCCGACAGGGGGCGCGCAGACCCAGTACTTC. The genes are TRBV7-2 and TRBJ2-5, with TRBD1 matching 10 bases. Germline V gene data show CDR1 as SGHTA and CDR2 as FQGNSA. The V and J ends lost 5 bases and 6 bases, in that order; junction bases with no gene match: 6. The CDR3 is 14 amino acids.

The chain uses TRBV19 and TRBJ1-6; TRBD1 matches 8 bases. With 4 bases clipped from V and 10 bases from J, the junction kept 12 bases outside the gene matches. Germline V gene lookup returns CDR1 LNHDA and CDR2 SQIVND (reference sequence). This CDR3 has 16 residues. CDR3: CASSSDSDRVMSPLHF. For the CDR3, the DNA is TGTGCCAGTAGTAGTGATTCGGACAGGGTAATGTCACCCCTCCACTTT.

The V call is TRBV29-1, the J call TRBJ2-2; 8 nucleotides match TRBD1. The CDR3 totals 16 residues. J lost 2 bases, V lost 5 bases, and 10 bases had no gene match. The germline gives CDR1 SQVTM, CDR2 ANQGSEA. CDR3 region: CSVSRTGSSNTGELFF. For the CDR3, the DNA is TGCAGCGTTAGCCGGACAGGGTCATCCAACACCGGGGAGCTGTTTTTT.

This chain connects TRBV5-1 to TRBJ1-2; unclear D gene. CDR1 and CDR2 from the germline V gene are SGHRS and YFSETQ. V dropped 7 bases and J dropped 0 bases, with 10 bases sitting between them. The CDR3 covers 13 residues. CDR3 sequence reads: CASAPAANYGYTF. As DNA, the CDR3 is TGCGCCAGCGCCCCCGCAGCTAACTATGGCTACACCTTC. Variable domain in full (rest from reference TRBV5-1 and TRBJ1-2): KAGVTQTPRYLIKTRGQQVTLSCSPISGHRSVSWYQQTPGQGLQFLFEYFSETQRNKGNFPGRFSGRQFSNSRSEMNVSTLELGDSALYLCASAPAANYGYTFGSGTRLTVV.

This clone was recorded only once. This chain links TRBV21-1 with TRBJ1-5; the table's D call, TRBD1, was not checked against the DNA. TRBV21-1 is noted as a pseudogene. The CDR3 sequence is 21 residues long. DNA of the CDR3: TGTGCCAGCAGAAAAAGGTCGGGACAGGGAATTTCCCCCGAAGTGGTTCAGCCCCAGCATTTT. This encodes CASRKRSGQGISPEVVQPQHF.

The CDR3 region is CASSTGTGEWDTQYF. The CDR3 DNA reads as TGTGCCAGTAGTACGGGGACAGGGGAGTGGGATACGCAGTATTTT. The chain has TRBV19 and TRBJ2-3, with 10 bases that match TRBD1. CDR1 is LNHDA and CDR2 is SQIVND in the germline V gene (reference sequence). V lost 4 bases, J lost 6 bases, and 7 bases stayed unmatched. CDR3 length: 15 residues.

This chain uses TRBV11-2 with TRBJ1-1, with 11 bases that match TRBD1. The CDR3 loop spans 15 amino acids. The germline gives CDR1 SGHAT, CDR2 FQNNGV. V lost 1 base to trimming and J lost 8 bases; unmatched junction nucleotides: 6. The CDR3 DNA reads TGTGCCAGCAGCTTAGGGACAGGGGGCTTTTCGGAAGCTTTCTTT. Amino acid sequence: CASSLGTGGFSEAFF.

This chain links TRBV30 with TRBJ1-2; 7 bases match TRBD1. CDR3 length: 14 amino acids. CDR1 and CDR2 (germline): GTSNPN, SVGIG (reference sequence). The V segment lost 4 bases and the J segment 7 bases; nucleotides outside the gene matches: 12. CDR3 bases: TGTGCCTGGACCCGGCGAGGGGGCTCAGGTGGCTACACCTTC. This gives the protein CAWTRRGGSGGYTF. Full variable domain (rest looked up from reference TRBV30 and TRBJ1-2): SQTIHQWPATLVQPVGSPLSLECTVEGTSNPNLYWYRQAAGRGLQLLFYSVGIGQISSEVPQNLSASRPQDRQFILSSKKLLLSDSGFYLCAWTRRGGSGGYTFGSGTRLTVV.

V usage is TRBV7-3 and J usage is TRBJ2-1; TRBD2 matches at 9 bases. The CDR3 runs to 15 residues. CDR1 and CDR2 (germline): SGHTA, FQGTGA. The J segment lost 6 bases and the V segment lost 3 bases, leaving 6 bases of the junction unmatched. CDR3: CASSLMGGRANEQFF. The CDR3, as DNA: TGTGCCAGCAGCTTGATGGGCGGGAGGGCCAATGAGCAGTTCTTC.

The rearrangement joins TRBV24-1 to TRBJ2-7; TRBD1 matches at 7 bases. The CDR3 runs 15 residues. V was pared by 9 bases and J by 2 bases, with 12 bases of the junction left unmatched. Germline loops: CDR1 KGHDR, CDR2 SFDVKD. CDR3 sequence: CATLPPLDRAYEQYF. CDR3 sequence (DNA): TGTGCCACCCTCCCCCCCTTAGACAGGGCCTACGAGCAGTACTTC.